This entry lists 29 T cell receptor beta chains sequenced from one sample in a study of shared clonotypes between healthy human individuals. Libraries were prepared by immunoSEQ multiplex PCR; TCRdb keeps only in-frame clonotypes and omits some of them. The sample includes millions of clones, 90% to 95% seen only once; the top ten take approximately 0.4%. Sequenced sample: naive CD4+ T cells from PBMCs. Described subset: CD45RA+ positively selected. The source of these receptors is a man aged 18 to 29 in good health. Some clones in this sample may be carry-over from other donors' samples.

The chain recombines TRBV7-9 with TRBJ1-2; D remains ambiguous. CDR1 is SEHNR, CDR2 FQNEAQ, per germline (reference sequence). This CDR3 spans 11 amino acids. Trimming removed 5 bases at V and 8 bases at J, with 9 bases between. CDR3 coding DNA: TGTGCCAGCAGCGTCGGTGGGGGCTACACCTTC. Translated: CASSVGGGYTF.

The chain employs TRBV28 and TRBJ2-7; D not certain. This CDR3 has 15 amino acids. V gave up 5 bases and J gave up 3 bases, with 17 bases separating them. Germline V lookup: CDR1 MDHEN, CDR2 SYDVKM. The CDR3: CASSPPRFRRYEQYF. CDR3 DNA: TGTGCCAGCAGTCCCCCCCGGTTCCGCCGCTACGAGCAGTACTTC. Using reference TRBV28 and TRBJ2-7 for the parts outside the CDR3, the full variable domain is DVKVTQSSRYLVKRTGEKVFLECVQDMDHENMFWYRQDPGLGLRLIYFSYDVKMKEKGDIPEGYSVSREKKERFSLILESASTNQTSMYLCASSPPRFRRYEQYFGPGTRLTVT.

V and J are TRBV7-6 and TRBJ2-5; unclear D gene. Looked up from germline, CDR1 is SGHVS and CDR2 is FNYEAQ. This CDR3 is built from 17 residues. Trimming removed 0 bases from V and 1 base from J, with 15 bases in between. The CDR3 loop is CASSLAFPGQFQETQYF. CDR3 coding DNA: TGTGCCAGCAGCTTAGCTTTTCCTGGCCAGTTCCAAGAGACCCAGTACTTC.

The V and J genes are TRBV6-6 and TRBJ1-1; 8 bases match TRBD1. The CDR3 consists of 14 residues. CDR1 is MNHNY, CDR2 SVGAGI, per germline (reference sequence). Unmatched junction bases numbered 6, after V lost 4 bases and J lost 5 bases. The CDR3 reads CASSLQGVRTEAFF. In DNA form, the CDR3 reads TGTGCCAGCAGTTTACAGGGGGTAAGAACTGAAGCTTTCTTT.

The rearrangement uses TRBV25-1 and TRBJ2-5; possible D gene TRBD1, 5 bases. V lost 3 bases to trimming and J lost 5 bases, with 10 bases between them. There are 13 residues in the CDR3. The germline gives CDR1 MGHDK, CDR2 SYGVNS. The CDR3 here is CASSEVGRETQYF. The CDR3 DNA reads TGTGCCAGCAGTGAGGTGGGGCGGGAGACCCAGTACTTC.

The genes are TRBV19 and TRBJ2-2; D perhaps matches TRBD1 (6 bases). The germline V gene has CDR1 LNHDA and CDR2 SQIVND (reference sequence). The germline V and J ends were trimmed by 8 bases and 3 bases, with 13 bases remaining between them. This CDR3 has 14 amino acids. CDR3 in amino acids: CASLRTADTGELFF. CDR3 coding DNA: TGTGCCAGTCTCCGGACAGCGGACACCGGGGAGCTGTTTTTT.

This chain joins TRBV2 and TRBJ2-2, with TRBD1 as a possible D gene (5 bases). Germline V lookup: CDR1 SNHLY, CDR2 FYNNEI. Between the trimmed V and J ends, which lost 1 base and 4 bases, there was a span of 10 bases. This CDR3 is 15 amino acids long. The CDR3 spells CASSEDRIITGELFF. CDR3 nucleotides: TGTGCCAGCAGTGAAGACAGGATCATCACCGGGGAGCTGTTTTTT.

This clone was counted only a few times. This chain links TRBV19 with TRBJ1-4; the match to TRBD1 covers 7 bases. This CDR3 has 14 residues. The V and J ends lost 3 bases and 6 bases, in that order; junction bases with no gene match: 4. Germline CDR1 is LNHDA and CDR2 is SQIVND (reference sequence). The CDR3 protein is CASSIGQDHEKLFF. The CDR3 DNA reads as TGTGCCAGTAGTATCGGACAGGACCATGAAAAACTGTTTTTT.

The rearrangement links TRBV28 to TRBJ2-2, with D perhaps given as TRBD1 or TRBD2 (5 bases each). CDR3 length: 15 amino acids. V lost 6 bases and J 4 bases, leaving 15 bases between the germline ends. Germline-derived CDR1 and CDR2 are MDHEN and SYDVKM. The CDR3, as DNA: TGTGCCAGCAGCGTGCCCGGGACGAGCACCGGGGAGCTGTTTTTT. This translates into CASSVPGTSTGELFF.

The CDR3 sequence is CASSLTGLTYEQYF. The DNA of the CDR3 is TGTGCCAGCAGCTTGACAGGGCTAACCTACGAGCAGTACTTC. This sequence joins TRBV7-9 and TRBJ2-7; 7 bases line up with TRBD1. The CDR3 spans 14 residues. The trim removed 3 bases at V and 2 bases at J, leaving 4 bases unmatched. Germline lookup yields CDR1 SEHNR and CDR2 FQNEAQ (reference sequence).

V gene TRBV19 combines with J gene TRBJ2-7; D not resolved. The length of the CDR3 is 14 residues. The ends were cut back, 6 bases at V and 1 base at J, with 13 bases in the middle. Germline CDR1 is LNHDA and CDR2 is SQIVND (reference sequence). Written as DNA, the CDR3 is TGTGCCAGTAGCGACCCCAGGCGATCCTACGAGCAGTACTTC. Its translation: CASSDPRRSYEQYF.

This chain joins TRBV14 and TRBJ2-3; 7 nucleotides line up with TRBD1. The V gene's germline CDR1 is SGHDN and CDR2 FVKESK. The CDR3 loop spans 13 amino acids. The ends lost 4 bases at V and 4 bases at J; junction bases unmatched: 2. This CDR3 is CASSRQGADTQYF. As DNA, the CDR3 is TGTGCCAGCAGCCGTCAGGGGGCAGATACGCAGTATTTT.

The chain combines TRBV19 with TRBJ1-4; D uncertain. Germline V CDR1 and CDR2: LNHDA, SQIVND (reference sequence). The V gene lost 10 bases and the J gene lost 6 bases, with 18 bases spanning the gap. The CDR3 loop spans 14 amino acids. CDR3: CATAFDPGDEKLFF. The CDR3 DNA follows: TGTGCCACCGCTTTTGACCCCGGGGATGAAAAACTGTTTTTT.

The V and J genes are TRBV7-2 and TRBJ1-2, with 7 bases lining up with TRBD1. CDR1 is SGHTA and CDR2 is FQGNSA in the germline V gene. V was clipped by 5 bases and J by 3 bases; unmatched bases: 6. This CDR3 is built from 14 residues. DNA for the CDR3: TGTGCCAGCAGCCCGGGACAGATTTACTATGGCTACACCTTC. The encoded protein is CASSPGQIYYGYTF.

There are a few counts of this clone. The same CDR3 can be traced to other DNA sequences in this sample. The CDR3 nucleotides read TGTGCCAGCAGTTTATTGAACACCGGGGAGCTGTTTTTT. Its protein product is CASSLLNTGELFF. The chain carries TRBV27 and TRBJ2-2; D is unresolved. V was clipped by 1 base and J by 1 base, with 1 base between them. The CDR3 totals 13 residues. Germline CDR1 is MNHEY and CDR2 is SMNVEV (reference sequence).

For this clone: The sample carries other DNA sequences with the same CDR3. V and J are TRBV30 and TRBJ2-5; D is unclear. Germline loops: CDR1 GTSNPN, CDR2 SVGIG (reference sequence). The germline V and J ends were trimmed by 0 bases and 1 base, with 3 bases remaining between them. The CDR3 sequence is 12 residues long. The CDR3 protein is CAWSVLQETQYF. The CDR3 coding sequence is TGTGCCTGGAGTGTACTCCAAGAGACCCAGTACTTC.

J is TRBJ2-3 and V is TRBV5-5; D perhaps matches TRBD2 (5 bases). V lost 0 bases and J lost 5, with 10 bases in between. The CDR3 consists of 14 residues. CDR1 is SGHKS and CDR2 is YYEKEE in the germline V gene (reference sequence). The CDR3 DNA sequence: TGTGCCAGCAGCTTGGCCCCAGCGGTAGATACGCAGTATTTT. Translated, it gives CASSLAPAVDTQYF.

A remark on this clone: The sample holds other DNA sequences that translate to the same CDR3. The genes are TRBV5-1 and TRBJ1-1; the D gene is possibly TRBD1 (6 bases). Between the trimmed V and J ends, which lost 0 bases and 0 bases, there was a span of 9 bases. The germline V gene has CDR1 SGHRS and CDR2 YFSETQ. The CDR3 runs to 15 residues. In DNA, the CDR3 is TGCGCCAGCAGCTTGGAGGGGGTGATGAACACTGAAGCTTTCTTT. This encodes CASSLEGVMNTEAFF.

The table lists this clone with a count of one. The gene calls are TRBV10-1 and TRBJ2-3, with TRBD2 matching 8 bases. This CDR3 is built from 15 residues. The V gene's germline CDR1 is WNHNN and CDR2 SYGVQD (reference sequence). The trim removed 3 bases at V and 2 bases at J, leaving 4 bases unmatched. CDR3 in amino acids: CASSDPGGPTDTQYF. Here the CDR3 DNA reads TGCGCCAGCAGTGACCCGGGAGGGCCCACAGATACGCAGTATTTT.

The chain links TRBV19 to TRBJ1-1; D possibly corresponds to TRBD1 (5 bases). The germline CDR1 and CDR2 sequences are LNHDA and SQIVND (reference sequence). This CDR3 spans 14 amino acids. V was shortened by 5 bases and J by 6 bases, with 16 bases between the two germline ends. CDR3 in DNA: TGTGCCAGTAGTTTACAGGAATCGGTCGCTGAAGCTTTCTTT. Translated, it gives CASSLQESVAEAFF.

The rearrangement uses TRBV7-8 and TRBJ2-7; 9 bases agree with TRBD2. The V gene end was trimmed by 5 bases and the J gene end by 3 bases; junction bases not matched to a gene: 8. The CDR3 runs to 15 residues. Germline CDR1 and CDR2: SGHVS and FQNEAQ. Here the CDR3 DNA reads TGTGCCAGCAGCCGATCGGCTAGCGGGGTCTACGAGCAGTACTTC. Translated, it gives CASSRSASGVYEQYF.

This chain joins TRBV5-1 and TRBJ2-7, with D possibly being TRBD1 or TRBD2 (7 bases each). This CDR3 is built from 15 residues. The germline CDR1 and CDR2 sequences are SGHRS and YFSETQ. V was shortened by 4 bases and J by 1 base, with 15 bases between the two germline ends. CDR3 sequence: CASSLGGDRSYEQYF. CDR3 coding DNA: TGCGCCAGCAGCCTGGGAGGGGACAGATCCTACGAGCAGTACTTC.

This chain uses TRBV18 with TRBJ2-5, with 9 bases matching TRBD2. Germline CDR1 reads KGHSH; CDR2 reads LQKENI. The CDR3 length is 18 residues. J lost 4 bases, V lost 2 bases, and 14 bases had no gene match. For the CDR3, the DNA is TGTGCCAGCTCACCAGGCAAGGAGGTAGCGGGAGTCGGAGAGACCCAGTACTTC. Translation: CASSPGKEVAGVGETQYF. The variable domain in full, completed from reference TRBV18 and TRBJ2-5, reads NAGVMQNPRHLVRRRGQEARLRCSPMKGHSHVYWYRQLPEEGLKFMVYLQKENIIDESGMPKERFSAEFPKEGPSILRIQQVVRGDSAAYFCASSPGKEVAGVGETQYFGPGTRLLVL.

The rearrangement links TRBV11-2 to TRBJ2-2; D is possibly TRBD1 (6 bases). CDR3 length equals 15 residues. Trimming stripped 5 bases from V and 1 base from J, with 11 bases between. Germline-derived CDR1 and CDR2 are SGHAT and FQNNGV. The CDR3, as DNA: TGTGCCAGCAGCCCGATAGGGGGGAACACCGGGGAGCTGTTTTTT. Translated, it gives CASSPIGGNTGELFF.

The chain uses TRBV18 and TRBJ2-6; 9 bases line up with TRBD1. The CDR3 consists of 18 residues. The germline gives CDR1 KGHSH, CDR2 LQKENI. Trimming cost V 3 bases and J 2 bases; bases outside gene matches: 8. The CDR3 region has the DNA TGTGCCAGCTCACCGGGACAGGGACTTCTAACTGGGGCCAACGTCCTGACTTTC. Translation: CASSPGQGLLTGANVLTF. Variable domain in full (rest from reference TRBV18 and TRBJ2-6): NAGVMQNPRHLVRRRGQEARLRCSPMKGHSHVYWYRQLPEEGLKFMVYLQKENIIDESGMPKERFSAEFPKEGPSILRIQQVVRGDSAAYFCASSPGQGLLTGANVLTFGAGSRLTVL.

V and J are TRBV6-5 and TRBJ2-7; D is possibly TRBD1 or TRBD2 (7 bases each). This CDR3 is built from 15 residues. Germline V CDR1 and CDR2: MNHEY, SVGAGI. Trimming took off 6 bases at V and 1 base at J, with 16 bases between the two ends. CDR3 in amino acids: CASRGRGPPSYEQYF. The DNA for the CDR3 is TGTGCCAGCAGGGGGAGGGGGCCTCCTTCCTACGAGCAGTACTTC.

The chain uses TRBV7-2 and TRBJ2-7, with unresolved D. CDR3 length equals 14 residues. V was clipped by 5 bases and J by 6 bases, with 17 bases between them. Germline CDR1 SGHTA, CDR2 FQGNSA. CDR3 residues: CASSNSPLEPEQYF. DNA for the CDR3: TGTGCCAGCAGCAACAGTCCATTAGAGCCCGAGCAGTACTTC.

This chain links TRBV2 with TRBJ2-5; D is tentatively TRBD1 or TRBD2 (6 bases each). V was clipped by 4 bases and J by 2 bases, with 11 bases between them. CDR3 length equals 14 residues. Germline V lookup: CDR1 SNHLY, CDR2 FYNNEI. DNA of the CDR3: TGTGCCAGCAGTGTCCAGGGGAGGCAAGAGACCCAGTACTTC. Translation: CASSVQGRQETQYF.

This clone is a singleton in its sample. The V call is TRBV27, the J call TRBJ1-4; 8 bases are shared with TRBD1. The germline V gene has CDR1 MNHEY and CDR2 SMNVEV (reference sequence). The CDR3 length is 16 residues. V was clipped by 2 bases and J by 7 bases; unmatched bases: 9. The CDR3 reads CASSLRGTGGGEKLFF. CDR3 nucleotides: TGTGCCAGCAGTTTAAGGGGGACAGGTGGGGGTGAAAAACTGTTTTTT.